The source of this T cell receptor (beta chain) is a study of cytomegalovirus exposure and HLA in healthy donors. At the level of the study: There were under 140 million unique TCR beta sequences, drawn from about 180 million T cells, in an earlier analysis. There were 350 to 400 genotyped donors. Of these, 81% fell in the genetic ancestry cluster associated with self-reported Caucasian donors.

13 Jbeta primers and 60 Vbeta primers were used for the PCR. Assay: immunoSEQ multiplex PCR; the TCRdb copy retains only in-frame clones and omits some. The sample lists 100,000 to 150,000 clones, about 80% occurring once. General study points: Prior analysis indicated that the majority of TCR beta V segments exhibited productivity approximately 90% or approximately 30% of the time. The study dropped some indistinguishable V segments, TRBV6-2 and TRBV6-3 among them.

About this clone itself: Its target is not known.

The CDR3 consists of 16 residues. Trimming cost V 5 bases and J 0 bases; bases outside gene matches: 6. CDR1 and CDR2 from the germline V gene are SGHTA and FQGNSA. The receptor comes from a woman aged 35 to 49 in good health and CMV-seronegative. The sequenced material came from PBMCs. The chain combines TRBV7-2 with TRBJ2-7, with 11 bases lining up with TRBD2. The CDR3 sequence is CASSTTTSGASYEQYF. The CDR3, as DNA: TGTGCCAGCAGCACCACGACTAGCGGGGCCTCCTACGAGCAGTACTTC.